This T cell receptor beta chain comes out of a study of blood T cell repertoires in COVID-19. About the study: From the United States, Italy and Spain came samples of acute and convalescent COVID-19.

Per the study methods: Counts of nucleated cells, estimated from reference gene primer amplification, were obtained. Clones were read by immunoSEQ multiplex PCR, and TCRdb kept only the in-frame ones, dropping some. V and J calls and clone size are given by that table; D and trimming were obtained from the DNA. The sample lists 300,000 to 400,000 clones; 75% to 90% were seen once. The Seattle patients, enrolled during active infection, were followed longitudinally. Germline lookup yields CDR1 SEHNR and CDR2 FQNEAQ (reference sequence). The length of the CDR3 is 14 residues. V was shortened by 7 bases and J by 6 bases, with 16 bases between the two germline ends.

The TCR originated in a woman aged 50 to 60 with COVID-19, enrolled during active disease. The V call is TRBV7-9, the J call TRBJ2-4, with D maybe TRBD2 (6 bases). The source material was peripheral blood. The CDR3 DNA reads TGTGCCAGCAACTTGGGGGGAGTGGGAAACATTCAGTACTTC. Protein product: CASNLGGVGNIQYF. Full variable domain (outside the CDR3, taken from reference TRBV7-9 and TRBJ2-4): DTGVSQNPRHKITKRGQNVTFRCDPISEHNRLYWYRQTLGQGPEFLTYFQNEAQLEKSRLLSDRFSAERPKGSFSTLEIQRTEQGDSAMYLCASNLGGVGNIQYFGAGTRLSVL.